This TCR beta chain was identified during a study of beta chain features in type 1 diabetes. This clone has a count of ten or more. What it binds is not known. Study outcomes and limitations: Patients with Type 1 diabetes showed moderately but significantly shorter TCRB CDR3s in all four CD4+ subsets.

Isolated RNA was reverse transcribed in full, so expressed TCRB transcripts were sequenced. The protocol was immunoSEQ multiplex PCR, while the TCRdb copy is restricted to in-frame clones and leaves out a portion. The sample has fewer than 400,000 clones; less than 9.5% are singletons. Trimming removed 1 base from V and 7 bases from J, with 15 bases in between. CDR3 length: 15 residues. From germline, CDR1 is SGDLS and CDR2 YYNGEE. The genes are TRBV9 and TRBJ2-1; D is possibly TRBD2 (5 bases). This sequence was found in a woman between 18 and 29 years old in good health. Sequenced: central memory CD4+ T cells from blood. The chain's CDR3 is CASSVRDLPGNEQFF. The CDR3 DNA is TGTGCCAGCAGCGTAAGGGATCTGCCGGGAAATGAGCAGTTCTTC.